The source of this T cell receptor (beta chain) is a study of T-cell reconstitution after alpha-beta-depleted transplantation in children. General study findings and limits: Certain patients had high TCRbeta diversity at day 60, and it came from recipient T cells and thymic progenitors that survived.

This clonotype was counted at least ten times. Its target is unknown. Trimming shortened V by 2 bases and J by 9 bases, and 15 bases separated the two germline ends. This CDR3 contains 14 residues. Germline assignment: CDR1 SGHRS and CDR2 YFSETQ. Researchers prepared the TCRbeta library using unique molecular identifiers, the study reports. TCRdb re-analysed the PCR reads in MiXCR, keeping a single row per CDR3 protein. The sample lists around 300,000 distinct CDR3 sequences, about a tenth occurring once. The receptor was isolated from a boy under two years old with acute myeloid leukemia, due to receive a stem cell transplant. The material sequenced was PBMCs, taken before TCRalphabeta/CD19-depleted stem cell transplant. The rearrangement links TRBV5-1 to TRBJ2-1; no reliable D call. In nucleotides, the CDR3 is TGCGCCAGCAGCTTTATGGGCCGAATAGTTGAGCAGTTCTTC. Its protein is CASSFMGRIVEQFF.